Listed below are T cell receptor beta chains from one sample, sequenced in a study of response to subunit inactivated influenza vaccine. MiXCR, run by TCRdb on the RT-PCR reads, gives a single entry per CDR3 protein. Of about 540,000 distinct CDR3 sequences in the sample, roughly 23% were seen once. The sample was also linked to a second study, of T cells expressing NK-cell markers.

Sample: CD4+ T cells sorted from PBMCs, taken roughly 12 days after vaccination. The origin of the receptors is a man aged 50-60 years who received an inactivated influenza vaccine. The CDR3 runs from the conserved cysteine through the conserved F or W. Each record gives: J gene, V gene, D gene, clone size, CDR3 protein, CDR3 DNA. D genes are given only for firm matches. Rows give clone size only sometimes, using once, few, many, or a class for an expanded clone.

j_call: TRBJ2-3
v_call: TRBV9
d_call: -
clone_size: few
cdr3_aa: CASSVMDREDTQYF
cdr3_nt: TGTGCCAGCAGCGTAATGGATAGGGAGGATACGCAGTATTTT

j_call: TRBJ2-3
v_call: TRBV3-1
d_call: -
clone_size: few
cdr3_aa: CASSQQAGADTQYF
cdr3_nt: TGTGCCAGCAGCCAACAGGCGGGCGCAGATACGCAGTATTTT

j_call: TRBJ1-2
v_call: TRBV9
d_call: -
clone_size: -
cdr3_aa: CASSASPNYGYTF
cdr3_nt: TGTGCCAGCAGCGCCAGTCCTAACTATGGCTACACCTTC

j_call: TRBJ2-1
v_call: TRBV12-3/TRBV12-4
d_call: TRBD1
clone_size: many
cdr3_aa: CASSSDRGAYNEQFF
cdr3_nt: TGTGCCAGCAGTTCCGACAGGGGGGCTTACAATGAGCAGTTCTTC

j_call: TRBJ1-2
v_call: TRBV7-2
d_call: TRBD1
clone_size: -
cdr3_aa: CASSPGGQVYGYTF
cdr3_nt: TGTGCCAGCAGCCCAGGGGGACAGGTCTATGGCTACACCTTC

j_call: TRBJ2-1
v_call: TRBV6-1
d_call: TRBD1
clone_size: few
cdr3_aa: CASSERDRDTDEQFF
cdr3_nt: TGTGCCAGCAGTGAAAGGGACAGGGATACGGATGAGCAGTTCTTC

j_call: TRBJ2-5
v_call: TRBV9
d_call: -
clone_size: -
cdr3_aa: CASSPEVSRVQTQYF
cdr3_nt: TGTGCCAGCAGCCCAGAGGTTTCCAGGGTCCAGACCCAGTACTTC

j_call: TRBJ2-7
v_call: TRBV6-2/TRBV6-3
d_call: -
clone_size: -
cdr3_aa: CASSYLLSPRGNPYEQYF
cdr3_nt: TGTGCCAGCAGTTACCTACTCAGCCCACGAGGGAATCCTTACGAGCAGTACTTC

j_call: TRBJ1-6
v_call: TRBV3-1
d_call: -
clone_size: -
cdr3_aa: CASSRGRGNSPLHF
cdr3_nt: TGTGCCAGCAGCCGCGGGAGGGGTAATTCACCCCTCCACTTT

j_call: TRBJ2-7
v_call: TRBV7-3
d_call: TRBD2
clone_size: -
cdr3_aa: CASSGGLAMMGEQYF
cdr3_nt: TGTGCCAGCAGCGGGGGACTAGCCATGATGGGAGAGCAGTACTTC

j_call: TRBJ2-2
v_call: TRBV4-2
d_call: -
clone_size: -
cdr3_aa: CASSRQDSNTGELFF
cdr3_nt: TGTGCCAGCAGCAGACAGGATTCGAACACCGGGGAGCTGTTTTTT

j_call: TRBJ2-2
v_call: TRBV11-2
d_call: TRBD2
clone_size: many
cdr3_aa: CASSGLAGPTGELFF
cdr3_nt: TGTGCCAGCAGCGGGCTAGCGGGGCCCACCGGGGAGCTGTTTTTT

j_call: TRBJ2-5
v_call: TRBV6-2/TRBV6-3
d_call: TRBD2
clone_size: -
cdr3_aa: CASSYSAGTSSETQYF
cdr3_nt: TGTGCCAGCAGTTACTCCGCCGGGACTAGTTCGGAGACCCAGTACTTC

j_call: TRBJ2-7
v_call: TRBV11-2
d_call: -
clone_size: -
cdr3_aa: CASSLGQGSEKQYF
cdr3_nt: TGTGCCAGCAGCTTAGGGCAAGGATCGGAAAAGCAGTACTTC

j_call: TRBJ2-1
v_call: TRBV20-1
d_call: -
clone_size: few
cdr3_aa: CSATRGYNEQFF
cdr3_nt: TGCAGTGCCACGCGTGGATACAATGAGCAGTTCTTC

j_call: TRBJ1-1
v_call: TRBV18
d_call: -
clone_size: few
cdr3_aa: CASSPSVLGVNTEAFF
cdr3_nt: TGTGCCAGCTCACCAAGCGTTTTAGGGGTGAACACTGAAGCTTTCTTT

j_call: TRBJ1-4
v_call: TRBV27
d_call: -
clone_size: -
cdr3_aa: CATSGLTNEKLFF
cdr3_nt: TGTGCCACCTCAGGGTTAACTAATGAAAAACTGTTTTTT

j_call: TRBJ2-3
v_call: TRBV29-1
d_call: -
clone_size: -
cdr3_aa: CSVEPLDTQYF
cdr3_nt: TGCAGCGTTGAGCCCCTAGATACGCAGTATTTT

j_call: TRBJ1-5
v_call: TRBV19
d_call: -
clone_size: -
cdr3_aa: CASNVGGSNQPQHF
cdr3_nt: TGTGCCAGTAATGTTGGTGGTAGCAATCAGCCCCAGCATTTT

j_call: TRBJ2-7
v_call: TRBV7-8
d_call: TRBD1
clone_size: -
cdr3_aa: CASISGQLSYEQYF
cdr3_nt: TGTGCCTCTATCTCGGGACAGCTCTCCTACGAGCAGTACTTC

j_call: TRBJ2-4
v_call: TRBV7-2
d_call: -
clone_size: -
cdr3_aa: CASSLAPGELRYF
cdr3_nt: TGTGCCAGCAGCTTAGCACCAGGGGAACTTAGGTACTTC

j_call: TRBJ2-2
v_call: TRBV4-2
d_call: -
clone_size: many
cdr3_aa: CASSQVWARVRGTGELFF
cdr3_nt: TGTGCCAGCAGCCAAGTCTGGGCGAGGGTTAGGGGCACCGGGGAGCTGTTTTTT

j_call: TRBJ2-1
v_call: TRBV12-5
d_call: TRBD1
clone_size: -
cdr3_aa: CASGRTGGYNEQFF
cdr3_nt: TGTGCTAGTGGGCGGACAGGGGGCTACAATGAGCAGTTCTTC

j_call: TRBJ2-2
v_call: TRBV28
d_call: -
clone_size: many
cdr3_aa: CASSVTGLNTGELFF
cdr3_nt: TGTGCCAGCAGTGTCACCGGGCTAAACACCGGGGAGCTGTTTTTT

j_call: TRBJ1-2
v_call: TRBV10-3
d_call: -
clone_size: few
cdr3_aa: CAITAGANYGYTF
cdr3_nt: TGTGCCATCACCGCAGGGGCTAACTATGGCTACACCTTC

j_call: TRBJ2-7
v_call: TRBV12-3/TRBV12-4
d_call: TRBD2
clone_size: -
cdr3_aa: CASTPGLVFEQYF
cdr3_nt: TGTGCCAGCACACCGGGACTAGTATTTGAGCAGTACTTC

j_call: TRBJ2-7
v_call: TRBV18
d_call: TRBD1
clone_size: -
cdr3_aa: CASSPPSSGGRNEQYF
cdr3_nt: TGTGCCAGCTCACCACCATCGTCAGGGGGCCGGAACGAGCAGTACTTC

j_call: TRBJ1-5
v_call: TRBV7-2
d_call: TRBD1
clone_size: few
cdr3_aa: CASSLGQGATQPQHF
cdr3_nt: TGTGCCAGCAGCTTAGGACAGGGGGCCACTCAGCCCCAGCATTTT

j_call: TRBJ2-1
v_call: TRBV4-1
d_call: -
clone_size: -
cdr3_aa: CASSPLSHSYNEQFF
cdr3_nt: TGCGCCAGCAGCCCACTGTCCCACTCCTACAATGAGCAGTTCTTC

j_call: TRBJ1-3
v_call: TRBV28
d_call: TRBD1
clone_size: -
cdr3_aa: CASSTGASGNTIYF
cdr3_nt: TGTGCCAGCAGTACAGGGGCCTCTGGAAACACCATATATTTT

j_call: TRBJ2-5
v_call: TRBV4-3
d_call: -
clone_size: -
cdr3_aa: CASSQDYRMRETQYF
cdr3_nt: TGCGCCAGCAGCCAAGATTACAGGATGAGAGAGACCCAGTACTTC

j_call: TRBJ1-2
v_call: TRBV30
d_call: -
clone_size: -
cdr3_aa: CAWIAQANYGYTF
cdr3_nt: TGCGCCTGGATCGCCCAAGCTAACTATGGCTACACCTTC

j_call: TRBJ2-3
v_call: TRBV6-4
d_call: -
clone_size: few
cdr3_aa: CASSLGEEDTQYF
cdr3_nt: TGTGCCAGCAGTTTAGGGGAGGAAGATACGCAGTATTTT

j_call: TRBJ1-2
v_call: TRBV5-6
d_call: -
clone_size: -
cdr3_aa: CASRYGLTGSSDGYTF
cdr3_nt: TGTGCCAGCAGATACGGGTTGACAGGCAGTTCGGATGGCTACACCTTC

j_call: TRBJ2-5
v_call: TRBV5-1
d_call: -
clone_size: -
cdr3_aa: CASSSRVSETQYF
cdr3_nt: TGCGCCAGCAGCTCCAGGGTTAGCGAGACCCAGTACTTC

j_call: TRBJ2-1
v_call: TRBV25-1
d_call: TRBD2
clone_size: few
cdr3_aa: CASSHGGGAALSYNEQFF
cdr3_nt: TGTGCCAGCAGCCACGGCGGGGGGGCCGCTCTCTCCTACAATGAGCAGTTCTTC

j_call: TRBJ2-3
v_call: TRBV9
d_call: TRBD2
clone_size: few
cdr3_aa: CASSPLTSGTDTQYF
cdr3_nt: TGTGCCAGCAGTCCCCTGACTAGCGGCACAGATACGCAGTATTTT

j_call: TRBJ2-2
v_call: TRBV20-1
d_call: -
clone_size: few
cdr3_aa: CSARELKTGELFF
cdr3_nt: TGCAGTGCTAGAGAGCTGAAAACCGGGGAGCTGTTTTTT

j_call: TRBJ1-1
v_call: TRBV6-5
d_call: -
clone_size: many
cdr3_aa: CASSYLGRNTEAFF
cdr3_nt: TGTGCCAGCAGTTACTTAGGCCGAAACACTGAAGCTTTCTTT

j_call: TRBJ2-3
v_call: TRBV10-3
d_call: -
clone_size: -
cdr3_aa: CAISPTSSTDTQYF
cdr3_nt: TGTGCCATCAGCCCGACATCTAGCACAGATACGCAGTATTTT

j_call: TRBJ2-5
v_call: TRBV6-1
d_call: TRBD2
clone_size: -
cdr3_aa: CASTELAGGETQYF
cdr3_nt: TGTGCCAGCACCGAACTAGCGGGGGGGGAGACCCAGTACTTC

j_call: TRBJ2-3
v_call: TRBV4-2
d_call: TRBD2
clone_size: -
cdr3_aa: CASSQGLAGADTQYF
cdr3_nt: TGTGCCAGCAGCCAAGGACTAGCGGGGGCGGATACGCAGTATTTT

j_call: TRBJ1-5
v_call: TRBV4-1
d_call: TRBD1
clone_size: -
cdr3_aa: CASSQATGGTRKPQHF
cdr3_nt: TGCGCCAGCAGCCAGGCGACAGGGGGAACGCGGAAGCCCCAGCATTTT

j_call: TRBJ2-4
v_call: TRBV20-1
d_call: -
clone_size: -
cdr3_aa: CSAPSEGGLAKNIQYF
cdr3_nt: TGCAGTGCTCCATCGGAGGGGGGACTAGCCAAAAACATTCAGTACTTC

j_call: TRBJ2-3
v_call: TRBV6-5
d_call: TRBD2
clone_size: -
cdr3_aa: CASSFHSGADTQYF
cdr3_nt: TGTGCCAGCAGTTTCCATAGCGGGGCCGATACGCAGTATTTT

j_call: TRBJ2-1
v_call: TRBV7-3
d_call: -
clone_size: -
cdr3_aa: CASSFTGSSYNEQFF
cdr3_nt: TGTGCCAGCAGCTTTACAGGGAGTTCCTACAATGAGCAGTTCTTC

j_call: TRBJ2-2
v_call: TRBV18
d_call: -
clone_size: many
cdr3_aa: CASTVNTGELFF
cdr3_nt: TGTGCCAGCACAGTTAACACCGGGGAGCTGTTTTTT

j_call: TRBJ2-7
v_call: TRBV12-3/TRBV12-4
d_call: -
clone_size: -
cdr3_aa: CASSQTVYEQYF
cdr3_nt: TGTGCCAGCAGCCAGACAGTGTACGAGCAGTACTTC

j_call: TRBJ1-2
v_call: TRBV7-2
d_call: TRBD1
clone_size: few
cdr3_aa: CASSSPDRGDYGYTF
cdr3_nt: TGTGCCAGCAGCTCACCGGACAGGGGAGACTATGGCTACACCTTC

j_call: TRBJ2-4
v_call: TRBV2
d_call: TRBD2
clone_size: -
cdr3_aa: CASSEFSSGAPPAKNIQYF
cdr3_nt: TGTGCCAGCAGTGAATTTTCTAGCGGGGCCCCGCCTGCCAAAAACATTCAGTACTTC

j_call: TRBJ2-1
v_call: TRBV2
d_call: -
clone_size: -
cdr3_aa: CASSGTNNIYNEQFF
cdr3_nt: TGTGCCAGCAGTGGAACTAACAACATCTACAATGAGCAGTTCTTC

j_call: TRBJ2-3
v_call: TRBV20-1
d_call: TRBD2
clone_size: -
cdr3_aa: CSAIRTRLTSGGASWTDTQYF
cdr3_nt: TGCAGTGCTATCCGAACCCGACTGACTAGCGGGGGGGCCAGTTGGACAGATACGCAGTATTTT

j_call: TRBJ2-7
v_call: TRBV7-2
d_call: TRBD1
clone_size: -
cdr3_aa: CASSLAWTGVKYEQYF
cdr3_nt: TGTGCCAGCAGCTTAGCGTGGACAGGGGTGAAGTACGAGCAGTACTTC

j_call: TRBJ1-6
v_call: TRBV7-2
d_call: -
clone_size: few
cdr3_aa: CASSLESNSPLHF
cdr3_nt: TGTGCCAGCAGCTTAGAGTCAAATTCACCCCTCCACTTT

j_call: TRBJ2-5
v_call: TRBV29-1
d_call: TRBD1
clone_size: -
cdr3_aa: CSGQGVETQYF
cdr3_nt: TGCAGCGGACAGGGTGTGGAGACCCAGTACTTC